A selection of T cell receptor beta chains follows, all from one sample in a study of T cells in Graves' hyperthyroidism and ophthalmopathy. TCRdb re-derived calls from the multiplex PCR reads in MiXCR, one entry per CDR3 protein. Of a few hundred thousand distinct CDR3 sequences listed, approximately 15% were seen once; the top ten hold around 3.3%. Sequenced material: blood. Receptor source: a middle-aged woman with Graves' ophthalmopathy. Each CDR3 is given with its conserved first and last residue. A D gene is named only where the DNA matches it firmly. Part of the rows lack a size; the others show once, few, many or a class for expanded clones.

v_gene: TRBV20-1
j_gene: TRBJ1-5
d_gene: TRBD1
abundance: few
CDR3nt: TGCAGTGCTGAAGATTTATTCCAGGGGGCTGGGACTCAGCCCCAGCATTTT
CDR3aa: CSAEDLFQGAGTQPQHF

v_gene: TRBV12-3/TRBV12-4
j_gene: TRBJ2-2
d_gene: NA
abundance: many
CDR3nt: TGTGCCAGCAGGAACACCGGGGAGCTGTTTTTT
CDR3aa: CASRNTGELFF

v_gene: TRBV20-1
j_gene: TRBJ2-2
d_gene: NA
abundance: few
CDR3nt: TGCAGTGCTACCCCTTTTGGGGGCCCGGACACCGGGGAGCTGTTTTTT
CDR3aa: CSATPFGGPDTGELFF

v_gene: TRBV12-3/TRBV12-4
j_gene: TRBJ1-5
d_gene: NA
abundance: many
CDR3nt: TGTGCCAGCAGCCAGGACCTGGGAAGCAATCAGCCCCAGCATTTT
CDR3aa: CASSQDLGSNQPQHF

v_gene: TRBV5-1
j_gene: TRBJ2-1
d_gene: TRBD1
abundance: many
CDR3nt: TGCGCCAGCAGCTTGGAACAGGGGGCTCGTTCCAATGAGCAGTTCTTC
CDR3aa: CASSLEQGARSNEQFF

v_gene: TRBV4-1
j_gene: TRBJ2-2
d_gene: NA
abundance: NA
CDR3nt: TGCGCCAGCAGCCTGCGCAACGCGAACACCGGGGAGCTGTTTTTT
CDR3aa: CASSLRNANTGELFF

v_gene: TRBV5-1
j_gene: TRBJ2-5
d_gene: TRBD2
abundance: NA
CDR3nt: TGCGCCAGCGGCTTCAGCGGGAGGTTAGAGACCCAGTACTTC
CDR3aa: CASGFSGRLETQYF

v_gene: TRBV7-8
j_gene: TRBJ2-5
d_gene: NA
abundance: few
CDR3nt: TGTGCCAGCAGACGGGGACTCGCCCAAGAGACCCAGTACTTC
CDR3aa: CASRRGLAQETQYF

v_gene: TRBV2
j_gene: TRBJ1-1
d_gene: NA
abundance: many
CDR3nt: TGTGCCAGCAAGGACAGCCTCGGAGGGCTCGCTGCTTTCTTT
CDR3aa: CASKDSLGGLAAFF

v_gene: TRBV19
j_gene: TRBJ1-1
d_gene: NA
abundance: NA
CDR3nt: TGTGCCAGTAGTGGTAGGGGCCGGGGAATCTGGACTGAAGCTTTCTTT
CDR3aa: CASSGRGRGIWTEAFF

v_gene: TRBV7-9
j_gene: TRBJ2-2
d_gene: NA
abundance: NA
CDR3nt: TGTGCCAGCAGCTTAGGAGGGCAGGAGCTGTTTTTT
CDR3aa: CASSLGGQELFF

v_gene: TRBV7-2
j_gene: TRBJ2-7
d_gene: NA
abundance: NA
CDR3nt: TGTGCCAGCAGTCCGCACGGAACGGTCTACGAGCAGTACTTC
CDR3aa: CASSPHGTVYEQYF

v_gene: TRBV6-1
j_gene: TRBJ2-7
d_gene: TRBD2
abundance: NA
CDR3nt: TGTGCCCTCAGGGCGGGGGGCGAGGCCTCCTACGAGCAGTACTTC
CDR3aa: CALRAGGEASYEQYF

v_gene: TRBV29-1
j_gene: TRBJ2-5
d_gene: NA
abundance: few
CDR3nt: TGCAGCGTTGCACCCAGGGAGCGGGTGCAAGAGACCCAGTACTTC
CDR3aa: CSVAPRERVQETQYF

v_gene: TRBV20-1
j_gene: TRBJ1-1
d_gene: NA
abundance: many
CDR3nt: TGCAGTGCTGGCCCCGGGACGCTGAACACTGAAGCTTTCTTT
CDR3aa: CSAGPGTLNTEAFF

v_gene: TRBV30
j_gene: TRBJ2-5
d_gene: TRBD1
abundance: many
CDR3nt: TGTGCCTGGATCAGGGCAGGGGGTTGGTACCAAGAGACCCAGTACTTC
CDR3aa: CAWIRAGGWYQETQYF

v_gene: TRBV19
j_gene: TRBJ1-1
d_gene: TRBD1
abundance: NA
CDR3nt: TGTGCCAGTACCCCGACAGGGAATCCTGAAGCTTTCTTT
CDR3aa: CASTPTGNPEAFF

v_gene: TRBV27
j_gene: TRBJ1-4
d_gene: NA
abundance: NA
CDR3nt: TGTGCCAGCAGTTTACTGCAGGGGTCTGAAAAACTGTTTTTT
CDR3aa: CASSLLQGSEKLFF

v_gene: TRBV6-1
j_gene: TRBJ2-7
d_gene: NA
abundance: many
CDR3nt: TGTGCCAGCGGGGATCCCGGACGCACCAGCTCCTACGAGCAGTACTTC
CDR3aa: CASGDPGRTSSYEQYF

v_gene: TRBV5-5
j_gene: TRBJ2-7
d_gene: TRBD2
abundance: NA
CDR3nt: TGTGCCAGCAGCTTGGAGACTAGCATCGAGCAGTACTTC
CDR3aa: CASSLETSIEQYF

v_gene: TRBV2
j_gene: TRBJ2-2
d_gene: TRBD1
abundance: NA
CDR3nt: TGTGCCAGCGTGGAGACAGGGGTTTCCGGGGAGCTGTTTTTT
CDR3aa: CASVETGVSGELFF